The clone carrying this T cell receptor beta chain has just a few counts. The antigen is unknown. This sample stems from a study of CD8 T cells in ankylosing spondylitis. Study-level points and caveats: A TCR beta motif of roughly 8 highly homologous variants seemed to mark ankylosing spondylitis blood. Peripheral blood held disease-linked clones only at relatively low frequency, and these were CD8+. Some motif variants had been reported before (in reactive arthritis synovial fluid and blood). There was reportedly significant enrichment of clones that were disease-linked in matched ankylosing spondylitis synovial fluid.

V was pared by 2 bases and J by 8 bases, with 5 bases of the junction left unmatched. The germline CDR1 and CDR2 sequences are ENHRY and SYGVKD. The CDR3 sequence is 15 residues long. Preparation of TCR beta libraries was done by quantitative 5'-RACE with molecular barcodes. TCRdb used MiXCR to reprocess the 5' RACE reads, holding one entry per CDR3 protein. This table has over 700,000 distinct CDR3 sequences, around 20% appearing once. The chain carries TRBV10-3 and TRBJ1-6; TRBD1 matches at 8 bases. This receptor was identified in a male donor with ankylosing spondylitis. Sequenced sample: blood, either unsorted or a sorted T cell fraction (not recorded which). The CDR3 loop is CAISERPGGDSPLHF. CDR3 bases: TGTGCCATCAGTGAGCGTCCAGGGGGCGATTCACCCCTCCACTTT.